Following are 22 T cell receptor beta chains from one sample sequenced in a study of T-cell memory formation after mild COVID-19. TCRdb reprocessed the 5' RACE reads with MiXCR, giving one entry per CDR3 protein. The sample consists of about 160,000 distinct CDR3 sequences, around a third of them appearing once. Source material: PBMCs or a T cell subset sorted from them (not recorded which). These receptors were obtained from an adult woman who had mild COVID-19 (a few samples of this study predate the infection). Cell type and time point are not known.

The chain carries TRBV7-6 and TRBJ2-5; D is unresolved. The CDR3 totals 14 residues. Germline V gene sequence: CDR1 SGHVS, CDR2 FNYEAQ. With 1 base removed from V and 2 bases from J, the gap between germline ends came to 8 bases. The CDR3 sequence: CASSLVGYQETQYF. The CDR3, as DNA: TGTGCCAGCAGCTTAGTAGGCTATCAAGAGACCCAGTACTTC.

V and J are TRBV11-3 and TRBJ2-7, with 9 bases that match TRBD1. The CDR3 contains 14 residues. V shed 0 bases, J shed 5 bases, and the junction held 2 bases outside the gene matches. Looked up from germline, CDR1 is SGHNT and CDR2 is YENEEA. The CDR3 coding sequence is TGTGCCAGCAGCTTAGAGACAGGGGGACACGAGCAGTACTTC. The encoded protein is CASSLETGGHEQYF.

The sample holds a few counts of this clonotype. The V call is TRBV6-2 or TRBV6-3, the J call TRBJ2-7; the match to TRBD1 covers 10 bases. Germline loops: CDR1 MNHEY, CDR2 SVGEGT. V lost 2 bases and J lost 2; bases outside the gene matches: 9. This CDR3 contains 17 residues. The CDR3 protein is CASSYPRLGQGAYEQYF. The CDR3 DNA follows: TGTGCCAGCAGTTACCCCAGGCTCGGACAGGGGGCCTACGAGCAGTACTTC.

This clonotype has only one observation. This chain connects TRBV10-3 to TRBJ2-5; 7 bases match TRBD2. Germline-derived CDR1 and CDR2 are ENHRY and SYGVKD. This CDR3 has 14 amino acids. V shed 4 bases and J 5 bases; nucleotides not matched to a gene: 7. The CDR3 nucleotides read TGTGCCATCAGTGGCGGGAGTTCAAGGGAGACCCAGTACTTC. Translation gives CAISGGSSRETQYF.

The chain links TRBV5-1 to TRBJ1-2; D is perhaps TRBD1 (6 bases). The CDR3 is 14 amino acids. The germline V gene has CDR1 SGHRS and CDR2 YFSETQ. The germline V and J ends were trimmed by 4 bases and 4 bases, with 14 bases remaining between them. DNA of the CDR3: TGCGCCAGCAGCGCGAGACAGGCGTTCTATGGCTACACCTTC. It translates to CASSARQAFYGYTF.

This clonotype was counted only a few times. This sequence joins TRBV6-6 and TRBJ2-2; 8 nucleotides match TRBD2. Trimming removed 2 bases from V and 15 bases from J; junction bases left unmatched: 5. The CDR3 totals 12 residues. Germline-derived CDR1 and CDR2 are MNHNY and SVGAGI (reference sequence). CDR3 protein: CASSYQRGKVFF. CDR3 in DNA: TGTGCCAGCAGTTACCAGCGGGGGAAGGTGTTTTTT.

This clonotype was found a few times. DNA for the CDR3: TGCAGCGTTGAATTCCTAGCGGGTGGGGCAGATACGCAGTATTTT. Amino acid sequence: CSVEFLAGGADTQYF. The V gene is TRBV29-1, the J gene TRBJ2-3, with 8 bases matching TRBD2. Germline V lookup: CDR1 SQVTM, CDR2 ANQGSEA. The ends lost 2 bases at V and 4 bases at J; junction bases unmatched: 8. The CDR3 is 15 amino acids.

V is TRBV20-1 and J is TRBJ1-2; D is unclear. CDR1 is DFQATT and CDR2 is SNEGSKA in the germline V gene (reference sequence). Trimming pared 3 bases from V and 7 bases from J, leaving 9 bases between. This CDR3 contains 11 residues. DNA of the CDR3: TGCAGTGCTAGTCTAGGCTCTGGCTACACCTTC. Residues: CSASLGSGYTF.

The chain is built from TRBV6-5 and TRBJ1-1; D might be TRBD1 (6 bases). Trimming stripped 1 base from V and 3 bases from J, with 18 bases between. The germline V gene encodes CDR1 MNHEY and CDR2 SVGAGI. CDR3 length: 17 residues. CDR3 sequence (DNA): TGTGCCAGCAGTTACTTTCCGCTAGCAGGGGAGGACACTGAAGCTTTCTTT. Encoded protein: CASSYFPLAGEDTEAFF.

This clonotype showed up many times. This chain connects TRBV27 to TRBJ2-6; D remains ambiguous. The CDR3 loop spans 14 amino acids. In germline, CDR1 is MNHEY, CDR2 SMNVEV (reference sequence). Trimming took off 8 bases at V and 4 bases at J, with 12 bases between the two ends. This chain's CDR3 is CASSSAVGANVLTF. The DNA of the CDR3 is TGTGCCAGCTCTTCAGCTGTCGGGGCCAACGTCCTGACTTTC.

J is TRBJ2-5 and V is TRBV11-2, with 15 positions matching TRBD2. This CDR3 spans 19 amino acids. With V trimmed by 0 bases and J by 5 bases, 10 bases remained unmatched. Germline-derived CDR1 and CDR2 are SGHAT and FQNNGV. CDR3 in DNA: TGTGCCAGCAGCTTAGATCCGGGTTTGGGACTAGCGGGGGGCGAGACCCAGTACTTC. Translation: CASSLDPGLGLAGGETQYF.

This chain joins TRBV20-1 and TRBJ1-1, with D unresolved. Germline values: CDR1 DFQATT, CDR2 SNEGSKA (reference sequence). This CDR3 is built from 11 residues. Trimming took off 5 bases at V and 8 bases at J, with 12 bases between the two ends. The DNA of the CDR3 is TGCAGTGCTGGAATAGGGTTAGAAGCTTTCTTT. This sequence encodes CSAGIGLEAFF.

The rearrangement links TRBV9 to TRBJ2-1; TRBD2 matches 8 bases. The CDR3 contains 14 residues. The germline CDR1 and CDR2 sequences are SGDLS and YYNGEE. V lost 0 bases and J lost 4; bases outside the gene matches: 0. CDR3 nucleotides: TGTGCCAGCAGCGTAGGCGGGAGGTACAATGAGCAGTTCTTC. As protein: CASSVGGRYNEQFF.

CDR3 nucleotides: TGCAGTGCTAGAGGTTTGAGGGACACTGAAGCTTTCTTT. Residues: CSARGLRDTEAFF. The rearrangement uses TRBV20-1 and TRBJ1-1; no clear D. This CDR3 has 13 residues. The germline V gene encodes CDR1 DFQATT and CDR2 SNEGSKA (reference sequence). The germline V and J ends were trimmed by 1 base and 3 bases, with 9 bases remaining between them.

The chain joins TRBV18 to TRBJ2-2, with D hard to call. The CDR3 sequence is 13 residues long. V lost 2 bases to trimming and J lost 7 bases, with 8 bases between them. Germline V CDR1 and CDR2: KGHSH, LQKENI. The DNA of the CDR3 is TGTGCCAGCTCACCAAACGGTAGCGGGGAGCTGTTTTTT. Protein sequence: CASSPNGSGELFF.

CDR3 in amino acids: CASSSEGRIYNEQFF. As DNA, the CDR3 is TGTGCCAGCAGTTCAGAGGGGAGGATCTACAATGAGCAGTTCTTC. The chain links TRBV12-3 or TRBV12-4 to TRBJ2-1; possible D gene TRBD2, 6 bases. Trimming took 4 bases from V and 3 from J, leaving 13 bases between them. This CDR3 comprises 15 residues.

J is TRBJ1-1 and V is TRBV7-9, with D hard to call. Trimming left V 4 bases short and J 1 base short, with 10 bases between. There are 14 residues in the CDR3. Germline CDR1 and CDR2: SEHNR and FQNEAQ (reference sequence). The CDR3 here is CASSSNDKNTEAFF. CDR3 DNA sequence: TGTGCCAGCAGCTCAAACGACAAGAACACTGAAGCTTTCTTT.

This clonotype was observed a few times. A junction boundary mismatches the germline segment, possibly from a read error. The chain is built from TRBV12-3 or TRBV12-4 and TRBJ1-2; TRBD1 aligns across 9 bases. The CDR3 has 11 amino acids. In DNA, the CDR3 is TGTGCCAGCAGTAGACCCGGGACAGGGATCTTC. It translates to CASSRPGTGIF.

The V gene is TRBV12-3 or TRBV12-4, the J gene TRBJ1-1; D not resolved. The V end lost 3 bases, the J end lost 8 bases, and 10 bases lay between the germline ends. This CDR3 has 12 amino acids. CDR3 nucleotide sequence: TGTGCCAGCAGTTTTTCGGGCCCGGAAGCTTTCTTT. It encodes CASSFSGPEAFF.

This sequence joins TRBV7-8 and TRBJ2-7, with TRBD2 matching 10 bases. The junction had 6 bases not matched to a gene; V was cut back by 7 bases and J by 6 bases. CDR1 and CDR2 (germline): SGHVS, FQNEAQ. This CDR3 contains 13 residues. CDR3 amino acids: CASTLAGAPEQYF. In DNA form, the CDR3 reads TGTGCCAGCACTCTAGCGGGGGCCCCCGAGCAGTACTTC.

The chain joins TRBV5-5 to TRBJ2-7, with 7 bases aligning to TRBD1. V shed 4 bases, J shed 6 bases, and the junction held 7 bases outside the gene matches. Germline CDR1 reads SGHKS; CDR2 reads YYEKEE (reference sequence). The CDR3 sequence is 13 residues long. The CDR3 is CASSPGQKREQYF. The CDR3 nucleotides read TGTGCCAGCAGCCCGGGACAGAAACGCGAGCAGTACTTC.

There are a few counts of this clonotype. The chain couples TRBV6-5 to TRBJ2-7; 9 nucleotides align to TRBD1. The trim removed 2 bases at V and 2 bases at J, leaving 4 bases unmatched. The CDR3 is made up of 15 amino acids. The germline CDR1 and CDR2 sequences are MNHEY and SVGAGI. CDR3 amino acids: CASSYRGQGTYEQYF. DNA of the CDR3: TGTGCCAGCAGTTACCGGGGACAGGGAACCTACGAGCAGTACTTC.